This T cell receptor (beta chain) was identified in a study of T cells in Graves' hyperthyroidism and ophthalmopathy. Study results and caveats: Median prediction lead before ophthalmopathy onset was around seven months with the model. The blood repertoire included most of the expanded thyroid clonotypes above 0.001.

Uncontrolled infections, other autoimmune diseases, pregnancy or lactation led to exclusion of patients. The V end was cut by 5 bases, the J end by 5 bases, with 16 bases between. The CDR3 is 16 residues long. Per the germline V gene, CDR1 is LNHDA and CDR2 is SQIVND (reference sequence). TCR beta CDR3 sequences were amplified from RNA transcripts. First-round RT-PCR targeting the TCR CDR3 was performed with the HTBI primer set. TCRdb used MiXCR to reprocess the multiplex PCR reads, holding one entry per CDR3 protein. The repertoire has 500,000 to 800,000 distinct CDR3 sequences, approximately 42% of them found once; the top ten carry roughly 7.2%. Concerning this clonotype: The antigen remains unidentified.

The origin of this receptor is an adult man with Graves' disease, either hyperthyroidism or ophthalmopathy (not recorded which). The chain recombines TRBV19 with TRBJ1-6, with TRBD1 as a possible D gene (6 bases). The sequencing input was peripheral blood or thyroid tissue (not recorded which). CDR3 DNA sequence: TGTGCCAGTAGTGATAACCTCCGGGACAATAATTCACCCCTCCACTTT. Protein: CASSDNLRDNNSPLHF.